This T cell receptor (beta chain) emerged from a study of cytomegalovirus exposure and HLA in healthy donors. V shed 2 bases and J shed 7 bases, with 11 bases lying between them. Germline lookup yields CDR1 MNHEY and CDR2 SVGAGI. This CDR3 contains 13 residues. The study, taken as a whole, reports: The study put 160 or so TCR beta chains on its list as cytomegalovirus-associated.

Measured with immunoSEQ multiplex PCR; TCRdb has only the in-frame clones, and not every one. This table holds roughly 150,000 clones, about 95% found once. Comment on this clone: Its antigen is undetermined.

The clonotype originates from a man in his late teens or twenties in good health and CMV-seropositive. The J gene is TRBJ1-2, the V gene TRBV6-5, with D unresolved. The sample consisted of PBMCs. This CDR3 reads CASSYGPRGGYTF. The CDR3 coding sequence is TGTGCCAGCAGTTACGGCCCCCGTGGTGGCTACACCTTC.